Here is one TCR beta chain with its context. Its antigen is not yet known. The record has no base qualities; no much larger clone is one base away. The sample is drawn from a study of T cell repertoires in Merkel cell carcinoma (dated by TCRdb to the late 2010s). About the full investigation: Patients who had received intralesional immunotherapy or systemic immune checkpoint blockade prior to the biopsy were excluded. MCPyV-specific clonotypes were first defined by tetramer sorting, cloning and paired TCR sequencing of expanded tumor-infiltrating lymphocytes. A diagnosis of MCPyV-positive Merkel cell carcinoma and successful in vitro expansion of tumor-infiltrating lymphocytes were required for inclusion. Broader findings and caveats from the paper: No normal tissue biopsies were studied.

The immunoSEQ assay was used for TRB CDR3 sequencing and data processing of tumor genomic DNA. TCRdb re-hosts the immuneACCESS table, in-frame sequences only. Its copies lack some clones; in the studies checked, an unresolved V gene accounts for under half of them, and the cause for the rest is not known. A total of around 14,000 clones appear in this sample, 76% of them only once. The ten most abundant clones make up roughly 15% of the sample. Every study subject tested positive for serum antibodies to T-antigen and had biopsy-confirmed Merkel cell carcinoma that was MCPyV-positive. Five or six adjacent 10-micron frozen tumor sections were used for genomic DNA extraction without cell sorting or culture. Optimal cutting temperature compound was used to freeze tumor biopsy tissue measuring roughly 5 x 5 x 5 mm. Hematoxylin and eosin scout sections confirmed abundant Merkel cell carcinoma and infiltrating cells in the frozen biopsy.

CDR1 MNHEY and CDR2 SMNVEV were looked up in the germline V gene (reference sequence). The CDR3 has 19 amino acids, counting the end cysteine and phenylalanine. Just CDR3 DNA is preserved here, 57 bases in frame from base 1. Germline trimming: 1 base from V, 0 bases from J; junction bases outside gene matches: 9. The receptor's source is an adult with Merkel cell carcinoma. The chain couples TRBV27 to TRBJ2-6, with TRBD1 matching 7 junction bases. Sample: tumor tissue. CDR3 loop: CASSLWGQTLTSGANVLTF. The DNA sequence is TGTGCCAGCAGTTTATGGGGACAGACGTTGACCTCTGGGGCCAACGTCCTGACTTTC.